Sequencing of this T cell receptor beta chain was carried out in a study of blood T cell repertoires in COVID-19. For the study at large: COVID-19 samples collected from the United States, Italy and Spain covered acute and convalescent phases. The analysed material was cDNA or gDNA that came from T cells, B-cell-depleted T cells, or PBMCs.

V was trimmed by 1 base and J by 0 bases, leaving 21 bases between them. The germline CDR1 and CDR2 sequences are SGHVS and FNYEAQ. The CDR3 has 19 amino acids. The recovered donors of Cohort 3 showed two negative PCRs, clearance, or symptom resolution. Produced via immunoSEQ multiplex PCR; TCRdb's table is partial and in-frame only. The table has about 130,000 clones, around four fifths seen once. The rearrangement links TRBV7-6 to TRBJ1-1; D gene ambiguous. The receptor was derived from a young man who had recovered from COVID-19. Sample: PBMCs or T cells enriched from blood (not recorded which). CDR3 sequence: CASSLVEEGLVEMNTEAFF. The CDR3 DNA reads TGTGCCAGCAGCTTAGTTGAGGAGGGATTAGTGGAAATGAACACTGAAGCTTTCTTT. The entire variable domain, with the rest obtained from reference TRBV7-6 and TRBJ1-1, is as follows: GAGVSQSPRYKVTKRGQDVALRCDPISGHVSLYWYRQALGQGPEFLTYFNYEAQQDKSGLPNDRFSAERPEGSISTLTIQRTEQRDSAMYRCASSLVEEGLVEMNTEAFFGQGTRLTVV.